The 5 T cell receptor beta chains presented below share a single source sample, sequenced in a study of blood T cell repertoires in COVID-19. Only in-frame clones appear in the TCRdb table, and some are missing; sequencing was by immunoSEQ multiplex PCR. The repertoire holds more than 150,000 clones, with roughly 80% as singletons. Material for sequencing was peripheral blood. The receptors come from a woman of 80 years or more with COVID-19, enrolled during active disease.

The V call is TRBV7-9, the J call TRBJ2-3; D is perhaps TRBD1 (5 bases). V shed 1 base and J shed 2 bases, with 10 bases lying between them. The CDR3 is 15 residues long. Germline CDR1 SEHNR, CDR2 FQNEAQ (reference sequence). CDR3 coding DNA: TGTGCCAGCAGCTTAGAGGGGCGCCCCACAGATACGCAGTATTTT. Translated: CASSLEGRPTDTQYF.

This rearrangement joins TRBV5-1 to TRBJ2-3, with D possibly being TRBD1 (5 bases). Between the trimmed V and J ends, which lost 2 bases and 0 bases, there was a span of 10 bases. The CDR3 length is 15 residues. Germline lookup yields CDR1 SGHRS and CDR2 YFSETQ. The chain's CDR3 is CASSFRETSTDTQYF. CDR3 bases: TGCGCCAGCAGCTTCAGGGAAACAAGCACAGATACGCAGTATTTT.

V and J are TRBV5-6 and TRBJ1-2; unclear D gene. CDR3 size: 15 residues. V was trimmed by 0 bases and J by 3 bases, leaving 12 bases between them. Looked up from germline, CDR1 is SGHDT and CDR2 is YYEEEE. This CDR3 reads CASSLGRVPYYGYTF. DNA of the CDR3: TGTGCCAGCAGCTTGGGGAGGGTTCCTTACTATGGCTACACCTTC.

This clone showed up just once. The CDR3 loop is CASSPFGGETNEQFF. CDR3 coding DNA: TGCGCCAGCAGCCCGTTCGGCGGGGAGACAAATGAGCAGTTCTTC. The genes are TRBV5-1 and TRBJ2-1; TRBD2 is a possible D gene (6 bases). V lost 4 bases and J 7 bases, leaving 18 bases between the germline ends. CDR1 and CDR2 from the germline V gene are SGHRS and YFSETQ. This CDR3 spans 15 amino acids.

The chain uses TRBV28 and TRBJ1-2, with D tentatively TRBD1 (6 bases). The CDR3 has 13 residues. The V end was cut by 3 bases, the J end by 10 bases, with 15 bases between. Germline V lookup: CDR1 MDHEN, CDR2 SYDVKM. CDR3 sequence (DNA): TGTGCCAGCAGTTTGCCACAACAGGGTTACTACACCTTC. Protein sequence: CASSLPQQGYYTF.